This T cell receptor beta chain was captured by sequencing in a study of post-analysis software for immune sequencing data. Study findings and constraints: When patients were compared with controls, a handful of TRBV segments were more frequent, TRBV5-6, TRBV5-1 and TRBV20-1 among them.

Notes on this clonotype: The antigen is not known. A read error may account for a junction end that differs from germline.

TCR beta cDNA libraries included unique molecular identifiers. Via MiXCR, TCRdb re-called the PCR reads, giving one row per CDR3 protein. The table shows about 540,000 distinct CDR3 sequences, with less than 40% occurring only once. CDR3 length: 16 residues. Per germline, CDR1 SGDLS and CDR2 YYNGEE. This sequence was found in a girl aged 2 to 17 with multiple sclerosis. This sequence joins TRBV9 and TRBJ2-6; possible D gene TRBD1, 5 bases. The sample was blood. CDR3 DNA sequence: TGTGCCAGCAGCGTAGTTGGGGCGGCTGGGGCCAACGTCCGGACTTTC. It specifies CASSVVGAAGANVRTF.